Listed below are T cell receptor beta chains from one sample, sequenced in a study of T cells in Graves' hyperthyroidism and ophthalmopathy. MiXCR, run by TCRdb on the multiplex PCR reads, gives a single entry per CDR3 protein. The sample has about 360,000 distinct CDR3 sequences, about 12% seen once; the top ten hold 9.2%. The sample was blood. The source is a woman younger than 30 with Graves' hyperthyroidism. Both conserved end residues are part of each CDR3.

v_gene,j_gene,CDR3aa
TRBV20-1,TRBJ2-7,CSARDSLAGGQYEQYF
TRBV19,TRBJ2-3,CASSSDRGREDTQYF
TRBV9,TRBJ2-1,CASSTGTSVGNEQFF
TRBV27,TRBJ2-5,CASSLVGGSGYETQYF
TRBV27,TRBJ1-1,CASTRLGGAMNTEAFF
TRBV19,TRBJ2-6,CASSTSGSSGANVLTF
TRBV6-1,TRBJ1-3,CASSEATWGNTIYF
TRBV30,TRBJ2-3,CAWSDPGTFGTDTQYF
TRBV6-1,TRBJ1-2,CASSEIVGGGYTF
TRBV3-1,TRBJ1-6,CASSHGGAYNSPLHF
TRBV2,TRBJ1-6,CASSTGYPTNSPLHF
TRBV6-1,TRBJ2-7,CASSEPGTGGLSYEQYF
TRBV4-1,TRBJ1-2,CASSQVVNYGYTF
TRBV20-1,TRBJ2-7,CSASHWRGSYEQYF
TRBV20-1,TRBJ2-7,CSASPREGLHEQYF
TRBV10-2,TRBJ1-1,CASSENGGTEAFF
TRBV10-2,TRBJ2-3,CASSEGGDSTDTQYF
TRBV28,TRBJ2-5,CASTLGQGGQQETQYF
TRBV5-8,TRBJ2-1,CASSPPGGLDEQFF
TRBV27,TRBJ2-2,CASSLWTNTGELFF
TRBV6-1,TRBJ1-5,CASREQGTSNQPQHF
TRBV3-1,TRBJ1-1,CASSQGEDTEAFF
TRBV3-1,TRBJ1-2,CASSPGTGSYGYTF
TRBV12-3/TRBV12-4,TRBJ1-2,CASSLQGANGYTF
TRBV30,TRBJ2-7,CAWSVGEGPYEQYF
TRBV12-3/TRBV12-4,TRBJ1-1,CASSGGTGEEPFF
TRBV5-5,TRBJ1-5,CASSFGEGGQPQHF
TRBV2,TRBJ2-5,CASSGNMVVETQYF
TRBV3-1,TRBJ2-4,CASSLGLAGAVKNIQYF
TRBV4-1,TRBJ1-4,CASRLDYSGTSEKLFF
TRBV28,TRBJ1-2,CASSPASRTLYGYTF
TRBV2,TRBJ1-2,CASRQGVAHGYTF
TRBV30,TRBJ1-1,CAWSASSWNTEAFF
TRBV30,TRBJ2-7,CAWARRTPYEQYF
TRBV5-6,TRBJ2-1,CASSLLAGGQHVNEQFF
TRBV19,TRBJ2-1,CASIGLGGGQNEQFF
TRBV19,TRBJ1-3,CASSIGDHSGNTIYF
TRBV12-3/TRBV12-4,TRBJ1-5,CASSISGTVVNQPQHF
TRBV6-6,TRBJ1-5,CASSYFLGTEFDSNQPQHF
TRBV5-6,TRBJ1-2,CASSLQFPVGYGYTF
TRBV11-2,TRBJ2-7,CASRVPGSSYEQYF
TRBV28,TRBJ1-1,CASSYDTGGKAFF
TRBV28,TRBJ1-1,CASSSPPLWTEAFF
TRBV30,TRBJ2-3,CAWSVHNGDSTDTQYF
TRBV2,TRBJ1-5,CASTGTADQPQHF
TRBV20-1,TRBJ2-7,CSAPRTGSPYEQYF
TRBV4-1,TRBJ1-2,CASSQQGGYGYTF
TRBV3-1,TRBJ1-2,CASSQAQLSGTGSGYTF
TRBV4-1,TRBJ2-1,CASRPREGSYNEQFF
TRBV28,TRBJ2-7,CASSTFDRGYEQYF
TRBV19,TRBJ1-1,CASRSRTVEAFF
TRBV20-1,TRBJ1-1,CSARDPGGGAGTEAFF
TRBV6-1,TRBJ2-5,CASSGRDTYQETQYF
TRBV7-2,TRBJ2-7,CASSSGQGLYEQYF
TRBV6-2/TRBV6-3,TRBJ2-7,CASRTHYSGSPYEQYF
TRBV20-1,TRBJ2-3,CSARRRGRTTDTQYF
TRBV9,TRBJ2-5,CASSPRTGMMGETQYF
TRBV20-1,TRBJ1-3,CSATPDGGNTIYF
TRBV7-9,TRBJ2-3,CASSSHPGLAGGDTQYF